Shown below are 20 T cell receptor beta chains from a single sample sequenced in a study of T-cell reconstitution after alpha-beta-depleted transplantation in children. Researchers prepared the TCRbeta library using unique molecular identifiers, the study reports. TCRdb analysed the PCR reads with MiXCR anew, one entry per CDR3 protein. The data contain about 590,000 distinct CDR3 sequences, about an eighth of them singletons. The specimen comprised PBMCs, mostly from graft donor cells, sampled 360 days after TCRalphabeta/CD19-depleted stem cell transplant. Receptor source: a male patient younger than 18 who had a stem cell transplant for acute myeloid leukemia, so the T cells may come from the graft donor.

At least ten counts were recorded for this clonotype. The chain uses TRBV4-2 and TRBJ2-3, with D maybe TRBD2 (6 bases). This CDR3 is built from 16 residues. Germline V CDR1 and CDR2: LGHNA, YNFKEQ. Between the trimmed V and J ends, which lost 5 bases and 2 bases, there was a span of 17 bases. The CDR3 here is CASSSGSSGFTDTQYF. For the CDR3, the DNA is TGTGCCAGCAGCTCGGGTAGTAGCGGATTCACAGATACGCAGTATTTT.

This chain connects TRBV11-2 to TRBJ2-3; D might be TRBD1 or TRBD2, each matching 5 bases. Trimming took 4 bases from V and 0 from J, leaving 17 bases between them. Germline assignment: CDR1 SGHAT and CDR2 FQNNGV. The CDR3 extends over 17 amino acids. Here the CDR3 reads CASSSGVGGESTDTQYF. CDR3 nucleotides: TGTGCCAGCAGCTCAGGTGTTGGGGGAGAAAGCACAGATACGCAGTATTTT.

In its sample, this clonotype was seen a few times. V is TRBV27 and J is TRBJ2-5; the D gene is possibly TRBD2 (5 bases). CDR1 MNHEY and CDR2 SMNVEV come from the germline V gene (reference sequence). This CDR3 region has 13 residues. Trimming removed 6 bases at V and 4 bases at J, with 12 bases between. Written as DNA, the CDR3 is TGTGCCAGCAGGAGTACTCGGGGAGAGACCCAGTACTTC. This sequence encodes CASRSTRGETQYF.

The CDR3 DNA follows: TGTGCCAGCAGTACCCGCCTTAGCAATCAGCCCCAGCATTTT. It specifies CASSTRLSNQPQHF. The V call is TRBV12-3 or TRBV12-4, the J call TRBJ1-5; no clear D. This CDR3 spans 14 amino acids. Trimming took off 5 bases at V and 0 bases at J, with 8 bases between the two ends.

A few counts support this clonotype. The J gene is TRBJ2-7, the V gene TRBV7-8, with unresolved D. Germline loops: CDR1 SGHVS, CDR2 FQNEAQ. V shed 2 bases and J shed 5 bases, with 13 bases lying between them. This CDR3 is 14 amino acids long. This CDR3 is CASSLIPLDDEQYF. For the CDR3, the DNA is TGTGCCAGCAGCTTAATACCCCTCGATGACGAGCAGTACTTC.

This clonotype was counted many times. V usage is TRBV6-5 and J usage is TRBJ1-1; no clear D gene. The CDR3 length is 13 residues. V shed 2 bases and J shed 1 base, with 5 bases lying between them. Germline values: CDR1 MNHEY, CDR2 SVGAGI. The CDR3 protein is CASSYLTNTEAFF. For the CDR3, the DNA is TGTGCCAGCAGTTACCTGACGAACACTGAAGCTTTCTTT.

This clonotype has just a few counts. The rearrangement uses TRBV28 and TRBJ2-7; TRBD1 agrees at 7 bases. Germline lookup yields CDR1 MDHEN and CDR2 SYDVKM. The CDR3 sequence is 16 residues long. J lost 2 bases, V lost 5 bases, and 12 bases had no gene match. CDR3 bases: TGTGCCAGCAGTAGCCCTAGGACAGGACTGACCTACGAGCAGTACTTC. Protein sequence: CASSSPRTGLTYEQYF.

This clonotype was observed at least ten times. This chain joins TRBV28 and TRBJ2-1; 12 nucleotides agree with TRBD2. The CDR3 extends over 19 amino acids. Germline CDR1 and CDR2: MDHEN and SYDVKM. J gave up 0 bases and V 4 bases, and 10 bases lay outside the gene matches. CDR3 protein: CASSSWTSGALPSYNEQFF. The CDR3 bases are TGTGCCAGCAGTTCGTGGACTAGCGGGGCTCTTCCCTCCTACAATGAGCAGTTCTTC.

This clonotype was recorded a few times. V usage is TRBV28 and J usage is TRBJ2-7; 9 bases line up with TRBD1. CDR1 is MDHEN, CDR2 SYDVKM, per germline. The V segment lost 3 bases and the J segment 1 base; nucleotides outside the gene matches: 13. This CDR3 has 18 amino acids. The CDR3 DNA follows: TGTGCCAGCAGTTTGGGGGACAGGGAACTACCCCCTTCCTACGAGCAGTACTTC. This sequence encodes CASSLGDRELPPSYEQYF. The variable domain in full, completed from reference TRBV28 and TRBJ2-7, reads DVKVTQSSRYLVKRTGEKVFLECVQDMDHENMFWYRQDPGLGLRLIYFSYDVKMKEKGDIPEGYSVSREKKERFSLILESASTNQTSMYLCASSLGDRELPPSYEQYFGPGTRLTVT.

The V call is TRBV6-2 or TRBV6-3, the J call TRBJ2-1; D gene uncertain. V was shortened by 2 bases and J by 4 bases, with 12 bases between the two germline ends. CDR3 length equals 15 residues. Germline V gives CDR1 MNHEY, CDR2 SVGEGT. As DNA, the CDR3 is TGTGCCAGCAGTTACGACCAGTCCGTTTACAATGAGCAGTTCTTC. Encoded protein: CASSYDQSVYNEQFF.

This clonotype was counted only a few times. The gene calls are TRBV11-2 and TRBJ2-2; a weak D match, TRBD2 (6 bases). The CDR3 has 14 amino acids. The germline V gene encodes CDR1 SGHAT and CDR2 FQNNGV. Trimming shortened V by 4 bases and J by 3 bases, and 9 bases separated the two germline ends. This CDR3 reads CASSSGVYTGELFF. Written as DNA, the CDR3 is TGTGCCAGCAGCTCGGGGGTTTACACCGGGGAGCTGTTTTTT.

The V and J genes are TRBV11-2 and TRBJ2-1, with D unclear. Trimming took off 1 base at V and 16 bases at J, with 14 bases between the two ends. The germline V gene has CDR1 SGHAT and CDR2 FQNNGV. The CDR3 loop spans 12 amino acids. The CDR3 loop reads CASSLAGTTGFF. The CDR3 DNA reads TGTGCCAGCAGCTTAGCCGGCACGACGGGCTTCTTC.

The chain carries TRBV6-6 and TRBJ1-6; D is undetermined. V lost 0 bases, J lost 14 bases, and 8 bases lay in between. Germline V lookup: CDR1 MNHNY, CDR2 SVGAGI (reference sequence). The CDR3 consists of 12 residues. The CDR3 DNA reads TGTGCCAGCAGTTACTCCGGGGTATCCCTCCACTTT. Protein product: CASSYSGVSLHF.

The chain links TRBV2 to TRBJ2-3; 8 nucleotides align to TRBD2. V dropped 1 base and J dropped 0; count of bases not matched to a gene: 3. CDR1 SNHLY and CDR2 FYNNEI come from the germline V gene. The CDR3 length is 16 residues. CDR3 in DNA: TGTGCCAGCAGTGAAGGACTAGCGCCCAGCACAGATACGCAGTATTTT. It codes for CASSEGLAPSTDTQYF.

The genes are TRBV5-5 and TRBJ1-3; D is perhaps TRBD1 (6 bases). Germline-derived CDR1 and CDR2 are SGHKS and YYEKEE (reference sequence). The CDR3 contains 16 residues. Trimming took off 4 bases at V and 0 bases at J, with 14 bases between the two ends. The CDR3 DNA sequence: TGTGCCAGCAGCAGGGACATTTTGGTCTCTGGAAACACCATATATTTT. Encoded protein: CASSRDILVSGNTIYF.

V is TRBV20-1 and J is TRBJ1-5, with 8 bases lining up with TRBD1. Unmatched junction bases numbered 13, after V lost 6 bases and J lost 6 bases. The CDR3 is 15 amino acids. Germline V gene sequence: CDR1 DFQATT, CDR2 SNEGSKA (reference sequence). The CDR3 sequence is CSASRGRGLSQPQHF. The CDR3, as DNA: TGCAGTGCCAGCCGGGGCAGGGGGCTTTCTCAGCCCCAGCATTTT.

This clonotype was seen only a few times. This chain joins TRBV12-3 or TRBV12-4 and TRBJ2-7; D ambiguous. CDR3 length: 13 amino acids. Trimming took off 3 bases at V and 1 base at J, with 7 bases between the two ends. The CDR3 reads CASSLTLSYEQYF. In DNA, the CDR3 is TGTGCCAGCAGTTTGACACTTTCCTACGAGCAGTACTTC.

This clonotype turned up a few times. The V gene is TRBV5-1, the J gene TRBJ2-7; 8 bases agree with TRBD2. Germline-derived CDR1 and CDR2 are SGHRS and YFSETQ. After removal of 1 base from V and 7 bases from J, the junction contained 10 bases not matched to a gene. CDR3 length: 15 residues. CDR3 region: CASSLLSGGPKEQYF. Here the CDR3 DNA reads TGCGCCAGCAGCTTGCTTTCGGGAGGGCCAAAAGAGCAGTACTTC.

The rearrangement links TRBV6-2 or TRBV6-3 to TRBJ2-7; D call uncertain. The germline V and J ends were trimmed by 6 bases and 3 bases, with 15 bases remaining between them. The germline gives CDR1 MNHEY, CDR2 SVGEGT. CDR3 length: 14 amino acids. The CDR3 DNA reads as TGTGCCAGCAGCCCCTCCATCGTTGGCTACGAGCAGTACTTC. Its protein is CASSPSIVGYEQYF.

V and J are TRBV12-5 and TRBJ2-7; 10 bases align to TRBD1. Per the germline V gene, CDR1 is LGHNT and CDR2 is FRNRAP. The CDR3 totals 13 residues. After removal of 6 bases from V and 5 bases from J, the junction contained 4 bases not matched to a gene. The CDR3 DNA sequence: TGTGCTAGTGGACCCGGGACAGGGGACGAGCAGTACTTC. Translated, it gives CASGPGTGDEQYF. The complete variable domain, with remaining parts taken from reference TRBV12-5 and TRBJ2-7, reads DARVTQTPRHKVTEMGQEVTMRCQPILGHNTVFWYRQTMMQGLELLAYFRNRAPLDDSGMPKDRFSAEMPDATLATLKIQPSEPRDSAVYFCASGPGTGDEQYFGPGTRLTVT.